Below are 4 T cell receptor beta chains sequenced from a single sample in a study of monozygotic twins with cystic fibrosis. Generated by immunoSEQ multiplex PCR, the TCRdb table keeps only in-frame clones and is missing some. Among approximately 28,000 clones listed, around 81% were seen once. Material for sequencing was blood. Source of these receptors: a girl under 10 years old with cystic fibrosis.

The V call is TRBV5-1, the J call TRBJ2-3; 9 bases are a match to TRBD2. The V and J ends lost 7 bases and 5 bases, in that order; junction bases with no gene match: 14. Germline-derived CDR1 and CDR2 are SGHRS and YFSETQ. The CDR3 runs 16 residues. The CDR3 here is CASQSEVAGVGDTQYF. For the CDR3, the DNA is TGCGCCAGCCAGAGTGAGGTAGCGGGAGTGGGAGATACGCAGTATTTT.

The DNA of the CDR3 is TGTGCCAGCAGCCCACAGGGGAACTATGGCTACACCTTC. Its translation is CASSPQGNYGYTF. The chain recombines TRBV7-6 with TRBJ1-2; 7 bases line up with TRBD1. CDR1 is SGHVS, CDR2 FNYEAQ, per germline. The CDR3 runs to 13 residues. J was trimmed by 2 bases and V by 5 bases; bases with no gene match: 2.

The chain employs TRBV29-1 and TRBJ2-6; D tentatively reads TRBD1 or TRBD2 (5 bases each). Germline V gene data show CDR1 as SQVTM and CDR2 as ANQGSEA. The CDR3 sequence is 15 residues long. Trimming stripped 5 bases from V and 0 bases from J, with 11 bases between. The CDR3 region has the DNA TGCAGCGTTTGGTCCGGGGCCTCTGGGGCCAACGTCCTGACTTTC. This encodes CSVWSGASGANVLTF. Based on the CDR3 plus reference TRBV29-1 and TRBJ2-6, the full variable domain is SAVISQKPSRDICQRGTSLTIQCQVDSQVTMMFWYRQQPGQSLTLIATANQGSEATYESGFVIDKFPISRPNLTFSTLTVSNMSPEDSSIYLCSVWSGASGANVLTFGAGSRLTVL.

CDR3: CATSGDSSYEQYF. The DNA of the CDR3 is TGTGCCACCAGCGGGGACAGCTCCTACGAGCAGTACTTC. The V and J genes are TRBV15 and TRBJ2-7, with 7 bases lining up with TRBD1. Trimming removed 5 bases from V and 0 bases from J; junction bases left unmatched: 1. This CDR3 is 13 amino acids long. Germline loops: CDR1 LNHNV, CDR2 YYDKDF (reference sequence).